This T cell receptor (beta chain) was retrieved from a study of cytomegalovirus exposure and HLA in healthy donors. For this clone: The target antigen is unknown.

Overall study results and limits: Later analysis placed DRB1 highest and HLA-C lowest in TCR association rates, which differed by HLA locus.

The PCR ran on 60 Vbeta and 13 Jbeta primers. Produced via immunoSEQ multiplex PCR; TCRdb's table is partial and in-frame only. The repertoire has about 130,000 clones, about 80% of them found once; the top ten carry about 1.7%. This CDR3 spans 15 amino acids. Germline CDR1 is SGDLS and CDR2 is YYNGEE. Trimming cost V 2 bases and J 4 bases, with 12 bases left between them. The chain carries TRBV9 and TRBJ2-2; no firm D call. The source material was PBMCs. The origin of this receptor is a woman between 50 and 59 years old in good health and CMV-seronegative. The CDR3, as DNA: TGTGCCAGCAGCGTTTCAGGCCTCGCCACCGGGGAGCTGTTTTTT. This sequence encodes CASSVSGLATGELFF.